These T cell receptor beta chains were read from a single sample in a study of T cell responses to AZD1222 COVID-19 vaccine. Repertoires were generated with immunoSEQ multiplex PCR, while TCRdb's copy carries only in-frame clones and drops some. The data show roughly 150,000 clones, with about 93% seen just once and approximately 7% held by the top ten. Sequenced here: peripheral blood, sampled 28 days after the second AZD1222 dose. The source is an adult who received the AZD1222 COVID-19 vaccine. Each CDR3 is given with its conserved first and last residue. A D gene is named only where the DNA matches it firmly. A row's size may be missing; if present it is once, few, many or a size class.

j_gene | abundance | v_gene | d_gene | CDR3aa | CDR3nt
TRBJ1-2 | - | TRBV9 | TRBD1 | CASSAQEVSRGLSYGYTF | TGTGCCAGCAGCGCGCAAGAGGTTTCCAGGGGGTTGTCCTATGGCTACACCTTC
TRBJ1-6 | - | TRBV10-3 | - | CAISERWDYNSPLHF | TGTGCCATCAGTGAGAGGTGGGATTATAATTCACCCCTCCACTTT
TRBJ2-7 | once | TRBV7-8 | - | CASSSRYQAYEQYF | TGTGCCAGCAGCTCCCGTTATCAAGCCTACGAGCAGTACTTC
TRBJ1-6 | - | TRBV30 | - | CAWDRSEEGVALHF | TGTGCCTGGGACCGCAGTGAGGAGGGGGTGGCCCTCCACTTT
TRBJ2-3 | once | TRBV7-2 | TRBD1 | CASSPGQGATDTQYF | TGTGCCAGCAGCCCTGGACAGGGGGCGACAGATACGCAGTATTTT
TRBJ1-1 | once | TRBV5-8 | - | CASAGPQKWAFF | TGTGCCAGCGCCGGGCCTCAGAAATGGGCTTTCTTT
TRBJ1-1 | - | TRBV2 | - | CAREERGSEAFF | TGTGCCAGGGAGGAACGGGGGTCCGAAGCTTTCTTT
TRBJ2-3 | - | TRBV27 | - | CASSPQSNTDTQYF | TGTGCCAGCAGCCCACAATCGAATACAGATACGCAGTATTTT
TRBJ1-2 | - | TRBV7-6 | - | CASSLYQDSPYGYTF | TGTGCCAGCAGCTTATACCAGGACAGTCCTTATGGCTACACCTTC
TRBJ2-7 | once | TRBV5-5 | - | CASSFWTAYEQYF | TGTGCCAGCAGCTTTTGGACAGCTTACGAGCAGTACTTC
TRBJ2-1 | - | TRBV9 | - | CASSVGRASYNEQFF | TGTGCCAGCAGCGTAGGTAGGGCATCCTACAATGAGCAGTTCTTC
TRBJ2-1 | - | TRBV19 | - | CASSIGGFNEQFF | TGTGCCAGTAGTATCGGGGGTTTCAATGAGCAGTTCTTC
TRBJ1-1 | - | TRBV7-6 | TRBD1 | CASSLGAGTGAALETEAFF | TGTGCCAGCAGCTTAGGAGCCGGGACAGGGGCCGCCTTGGAGACTGAAGCTTTCTTT
TRBJ1-1 | - | TRBV11-2 | - | CASSPHRGADTEAFF | TGTGCCAGCAGCCCCCATCGGGGGGCGGACACTGAAGCTTTCTTT
TRBJ1-2 | once | TRBV10-1 | - | CASRDGDGYTF | TGCGCCAGCAGGGACGGGGATGGCTACACCTTC
TRBJ1-5 | - | TRBV19 | - | CASSMGGNQPQHF | TGTGCCAGTAGTATGGGCGGGAATCAGCCCCAGCATTTT
TRBJ2-3 | - | TRBV5-8 | TRBD2 | CASSLSSGGLSTDTQYF | TGTGCCAGCAGCCTGTCTAGCGGGGGCCTAAGCACAGATACGCAGTATTTT
TRBJ2-1 | - | TRBV29-1 | - | CSGRTKHNEQFF | TGCAGCGGGCGTACCAAACACAATGAGCAGTTCTTC
TRBJ2-5 | - | TRBV18 | - | CASTPPKEETQYF | TGTGCCAGCACCCCCCCAAAGGAGGAGACCCAGTACTTC
TRBJ1-1 | - | TRBV9 | - | CASSVSPDQGANTEAFF | TGTGCCAGCAGCGTATCGCCCGACCAGGGCGCGAACACTGAAGCTTTCTTT
TRBJ1-1 | - | TRBV4-1 | TRBD1 | CASRRNGQGAGNTEAFF | TGCGCCAGCAGGCGCAACGGACAGGGTGCAGGGAACACTGAAGCTTTCTTT
TRBJ1-3 | - | TRBV4-1 | - | CASSQVGNTIYF | TGCGCCAGCAGCCAAGTTGGAAACACCATATATTTT
TRBJ1-2 | - | TRBV4-1 | - | CASSQDGGGRSSYGYTF | TGCGCCAGCAGCCAAGATGGGGGTGGAAGATCGAGCTATGGCTACACCTTC
TRBJ1-2 | - | TRBV28 | - | CASSFIRDIGYGYTF | TGTGCCAGCAGTTTTATCCGGGACATCGGCTATGGCTACACCTTC
TRBJ2-7 | - | TRBV6-1 | TRBD1 | CASSEPWQGVLHEQYF | TGTGCCAGCAGTGAACCGTGGCAGGGGGTCCTCCACGAGCAGTACTTC
TRBJ2-1 | - | TRBV5-1 | - | CASSWGSSEQFF | TGCGCCAGCAGCTGGGGTAGCTCGGAGCAGTTCTTC
TRBJ2-7 | - | TRBV20-1 | - | CSVTQGFEQYF | TGCAGTGTAACCCAGGGGTTCGAGCAGTACTTC
TRBJ1-1 | - | TRBV5-1 | - | CASSLLEQGGGTEAFF | TGCGCCAGCAGCTTGTTGGAACAGGGAGGGGGCACTGAAGCTTTCTTT
TRBJ2-3 | - | TRBV24-1 | - | CATSDSQRRTDTQYF | TGTGCCACCAGTGATTCCCAGCGGCGCACAGATACGCAGTATTTT
TRBJ1-3 | - | TRBV4-1 | - | CASSQGLGLRNTIYF | TGCGCCAGCAGCCAGGGTCTAGGGTTACGAAACACCATATATTTT
TRBJ1-2 | - | TRBV7-9 | TRBD1 | CASSETGGNYGYTF | TGTGCCAGCTCGGAAACAGGGGGCAACTATGGCTACACCTTC
TRBJ2-6 | - | TRBV19 | - | CASSISPGSGANVLTF | TGTGCCAGTAGTATATCTCCGGGCTCTGGGGCCAACGTCCTGACTTTC
TRBJ1-2 | - | TRBV25-1 | - | CASSEQGTGYTF | TGTGCCAGCAGTGAACAGGGTACGGGCTACACCTTC
TRBJ1-4 | - | TRBV2 | - | CASRVEKLFF | TGTGCCAGCAGGGTTGAAAAACTGTTTTTT
TRBJ1-1 | - | TRBV5-6 | TRBD1 | CASSPMDRRVEAFF | TGTGCCAGCAGCCCAATGGACAGGAGAGTAGAAGCTTTCTTT
TRBJ2-3 | - | TRBV9 | - | CASSPFPGADTQYF | TGTGCCAGCAGCCCTTTTCCCGGCGCAGATACGCAGTATTTT
TRBJ2-7 | - | TRBV4-1 | - | CASSQGRRTSAIYEQYF | TGCGCCAGCAGCCAAGGAAGAAGAACTTCGGCCATCTACGAGCAGTACTTC
TRBJ1-1 | - | TRBV11-3 | - | CASSQGLNTEAFF | TGTGCCAGCAGCCAGGGGTTGAACACTGAAGCTTTCTTT
TRBJ1-1 | - | TRBV19 | - | CASSIGGTIREAFF | TGTGCCAGTAGTATCGGGGGCACCATCCGTGAAGCTTTCTTT
TRBJ2-1 | once | TRBV7-9 | - | CASGRAHEQFF | TGTGCCAGCGGGCGCGCCCATGAGCAGTTCTTC